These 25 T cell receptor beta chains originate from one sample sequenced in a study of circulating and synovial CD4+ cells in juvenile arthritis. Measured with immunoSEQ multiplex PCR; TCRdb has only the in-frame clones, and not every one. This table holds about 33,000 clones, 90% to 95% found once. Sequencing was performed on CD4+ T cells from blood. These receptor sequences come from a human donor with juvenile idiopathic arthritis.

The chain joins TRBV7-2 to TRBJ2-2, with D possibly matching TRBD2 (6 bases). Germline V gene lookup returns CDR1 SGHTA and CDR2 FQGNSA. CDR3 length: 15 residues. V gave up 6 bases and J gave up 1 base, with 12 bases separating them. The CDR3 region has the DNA TGTGCCAGCAGAGTTAGCGGAGGGAACACCGGGGAGCTGTTTTTT. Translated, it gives CASRVSGGNTGELFF.

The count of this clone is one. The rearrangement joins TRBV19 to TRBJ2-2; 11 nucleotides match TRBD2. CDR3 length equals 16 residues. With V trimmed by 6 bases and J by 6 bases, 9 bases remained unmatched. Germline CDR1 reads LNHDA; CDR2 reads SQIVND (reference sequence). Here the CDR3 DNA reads TGTGCCAGTAGACTTATAGCGGGAGGGCTTTCCGGGGAGCTGTTTTTT. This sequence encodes CASRLIAGGLSGELFF.

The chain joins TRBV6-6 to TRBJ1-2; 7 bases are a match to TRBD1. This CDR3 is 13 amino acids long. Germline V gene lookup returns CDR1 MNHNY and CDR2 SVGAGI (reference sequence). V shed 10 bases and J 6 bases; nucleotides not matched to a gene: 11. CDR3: CATTYRGWDGYTF. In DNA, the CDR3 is TGTGCCACCACTTACAGGGGATGGGATGGCTACACCTTC.

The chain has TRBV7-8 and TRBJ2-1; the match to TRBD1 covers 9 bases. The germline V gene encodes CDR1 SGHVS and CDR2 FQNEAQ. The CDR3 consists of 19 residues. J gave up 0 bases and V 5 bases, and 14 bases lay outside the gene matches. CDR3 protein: CASSLFRGSTGGSYNEQFF. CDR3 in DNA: TGTGCCAGCAGCCTTTTCAGAGGTTCGACAGGGGGCTCCTACAATGAGCAGTTCTTC.

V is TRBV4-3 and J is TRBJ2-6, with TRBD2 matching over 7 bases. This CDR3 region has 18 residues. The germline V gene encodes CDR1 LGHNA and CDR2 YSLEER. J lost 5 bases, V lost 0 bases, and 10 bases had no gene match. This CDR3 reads CASSQETGRAAWANVLTF. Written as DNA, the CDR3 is TGCGCCAGCAGCCAAGAAACGGGGAGGGCTGCTTGGGCCAACGTCCTGACTTTC.

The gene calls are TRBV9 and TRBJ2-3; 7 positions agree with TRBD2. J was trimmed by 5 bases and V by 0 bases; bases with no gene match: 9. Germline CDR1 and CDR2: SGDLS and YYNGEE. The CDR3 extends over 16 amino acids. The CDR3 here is CASSVGGERGRDTQYF. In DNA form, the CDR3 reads TGTGCCAGCAGCGTAGGAGGAGAGCGGGGACGAGATACGCAGTATTTT.

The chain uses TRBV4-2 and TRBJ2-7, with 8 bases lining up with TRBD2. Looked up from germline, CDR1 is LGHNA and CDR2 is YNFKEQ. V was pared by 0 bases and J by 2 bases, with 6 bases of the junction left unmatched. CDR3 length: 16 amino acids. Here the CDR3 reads CASSQESTSGPYEQYF. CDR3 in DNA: TGTGCCAGCAGCCAAGAATCCACTAGCGGCCCCTACGAGCAGTACTTC.

The chain's CDR3 is CASSLEFYGTSGPSYEQYF. CDR3 in DNA: TGTGCCAGCAGCTTAGAATTTTACGGGACTAGCGGTCCCTCCTACGAGCAGTACTTC. The chain uses TRBV7-2 and TRBJ2-7; 11 bases line up with TRBD2. V was pared by 1 base and J by 0 bases, with 11 bases of the junction left unmatched. Germline values: CDR1 SGHTA, CDR2 FQGNSA. The CDR3 totals 19 residues.

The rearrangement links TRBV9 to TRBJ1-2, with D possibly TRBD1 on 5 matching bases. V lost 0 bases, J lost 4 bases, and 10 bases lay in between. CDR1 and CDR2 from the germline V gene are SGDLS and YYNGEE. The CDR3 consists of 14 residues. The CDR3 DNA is TGTGCCAGCAGCGTAGGGCAGGGTGGCTATGGCTACACCTTC. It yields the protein CASSVGQGGYGYTF.

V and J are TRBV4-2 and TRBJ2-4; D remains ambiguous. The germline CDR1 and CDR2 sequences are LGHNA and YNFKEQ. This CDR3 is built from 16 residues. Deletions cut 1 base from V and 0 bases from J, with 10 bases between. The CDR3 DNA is TGTGCCAGCAGCCAAGGAGGCAGCTTAGCCAAAAACATTCAGTACTTC. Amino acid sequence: CASSQGGSLAKNIQYF.

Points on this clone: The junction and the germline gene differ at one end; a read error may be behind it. CDR3 in amino acids: CASSLAGATEAFF. CDR3 in DNA: TGTGCCAGCAGCCTAGCAGGAGCCACTGAAGCTTTCTTT. The J gene is TRBJ1-1, the V gene TRBV7-2; D gene unclear. CDR1 and CDR2 (germline): SGHTA, FQGNSA. The CDR3 length is 13 residues.

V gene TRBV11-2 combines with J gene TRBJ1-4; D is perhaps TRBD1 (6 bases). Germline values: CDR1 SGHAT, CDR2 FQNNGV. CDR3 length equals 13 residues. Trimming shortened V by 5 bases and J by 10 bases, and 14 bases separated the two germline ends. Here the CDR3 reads CASSLPAGAKLFF. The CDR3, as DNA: TGTGCCAGCAGCCTCCCGGCAGGGGCAAAACTGTTTTTT.

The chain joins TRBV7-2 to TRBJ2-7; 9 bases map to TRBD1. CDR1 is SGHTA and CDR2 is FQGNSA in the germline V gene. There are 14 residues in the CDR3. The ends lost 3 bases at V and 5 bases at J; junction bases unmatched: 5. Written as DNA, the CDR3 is TGTGCCAGCAGCTTCCGGGACAGGGCCGACGAGCAGTACTTC. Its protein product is CASSFRDRADEQYF.

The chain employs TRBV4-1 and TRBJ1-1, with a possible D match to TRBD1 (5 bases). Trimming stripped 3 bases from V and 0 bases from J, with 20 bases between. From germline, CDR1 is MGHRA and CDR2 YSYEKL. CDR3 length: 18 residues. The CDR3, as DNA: TGCGCCAGCAGCCAGTTCGCCGGGACTGTAATTATGAACACTGAAGCTTTCTTT. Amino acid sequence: CASSQFAGTVIMNTEAFF.

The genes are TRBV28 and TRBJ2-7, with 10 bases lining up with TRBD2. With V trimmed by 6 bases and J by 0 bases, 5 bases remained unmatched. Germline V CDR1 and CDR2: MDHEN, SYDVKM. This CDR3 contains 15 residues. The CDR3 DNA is TGTGCCAGCAGGCTACTAGCGGGGAGCTCCTACGAGCAGTACTTC. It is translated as CASRLLAGSSYEQYF.

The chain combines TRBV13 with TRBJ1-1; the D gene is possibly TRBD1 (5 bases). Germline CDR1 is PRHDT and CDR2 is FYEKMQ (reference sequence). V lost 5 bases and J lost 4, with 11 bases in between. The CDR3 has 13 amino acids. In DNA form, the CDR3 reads TGTGCCAGCAGCCCCGGGGGGAGCACTGAAGCTTTCTTT. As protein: CASSPGGSTEAFF.

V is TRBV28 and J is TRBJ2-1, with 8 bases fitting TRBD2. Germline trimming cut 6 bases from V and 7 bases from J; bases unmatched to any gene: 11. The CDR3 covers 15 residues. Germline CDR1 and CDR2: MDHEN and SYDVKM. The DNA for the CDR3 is TGTGCCAGCAGAAGACGGGGGGGAGCTTCGAATGAGCAGTTCTTC. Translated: CASRRRGGASNEQFF.

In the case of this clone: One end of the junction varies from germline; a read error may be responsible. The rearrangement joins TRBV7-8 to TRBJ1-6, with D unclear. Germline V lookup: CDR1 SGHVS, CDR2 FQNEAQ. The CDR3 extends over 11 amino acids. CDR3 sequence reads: CASSSNPPLHF. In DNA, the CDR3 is TGTGCCAGCAGCTCTAATCCACCCCTCCACTTT.

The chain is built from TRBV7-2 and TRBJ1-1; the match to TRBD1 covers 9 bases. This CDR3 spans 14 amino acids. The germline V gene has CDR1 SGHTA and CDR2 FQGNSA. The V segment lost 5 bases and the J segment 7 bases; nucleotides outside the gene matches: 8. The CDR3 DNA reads TGTGCCAGCAGCACGGACAGGGGATTTAATGAAGCTTTCTTT. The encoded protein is CASSTDRGFNEAFF.

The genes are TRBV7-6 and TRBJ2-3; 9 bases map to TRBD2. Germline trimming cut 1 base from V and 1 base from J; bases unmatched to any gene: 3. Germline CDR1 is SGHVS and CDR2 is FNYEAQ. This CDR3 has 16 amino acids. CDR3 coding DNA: TGTGCCAGCAGCTTAGTCTCTAGCGGGGGCACAGATACGCAGTATTTT. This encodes CASSLVSSGGTDTQYF.

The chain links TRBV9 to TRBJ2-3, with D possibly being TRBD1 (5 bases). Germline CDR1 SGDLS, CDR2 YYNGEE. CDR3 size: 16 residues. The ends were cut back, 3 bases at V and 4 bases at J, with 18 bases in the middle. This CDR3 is CASSESRVPSADTQYF. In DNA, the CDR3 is TGTGCCAGCAGCGAGAGCAGGGTACCCTCCGCAGATACGCAGTATTTT.

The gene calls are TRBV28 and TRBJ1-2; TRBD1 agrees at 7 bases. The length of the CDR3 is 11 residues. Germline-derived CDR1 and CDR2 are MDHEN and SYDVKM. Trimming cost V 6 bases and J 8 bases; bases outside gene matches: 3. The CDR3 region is CASRLTGGYTF. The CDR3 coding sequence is TGTGCCAGCAGACTGACAGGGGGCTACACCTTC.

CDR3 DNA: TGCAGCGCAGCTCCCGGACAGGGCATAGGCTACACCTTC. Translation gives CSAAPGQGIGYTF. The V gene is TRBV29-1, the J gene TRBJ1-2, with 8 positions matching TRBD1. The CDR3 runs 13 residues. Losses at the gene ends were 7 bases for V and 8 bases for J; bases not matched to a gene: 12. Per germline, CDR1 SQVTM and CDR2 ANQGSEA.

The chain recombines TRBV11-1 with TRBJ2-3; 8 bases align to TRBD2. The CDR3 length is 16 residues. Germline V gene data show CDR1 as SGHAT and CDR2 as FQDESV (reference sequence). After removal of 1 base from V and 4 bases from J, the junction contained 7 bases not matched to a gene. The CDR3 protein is CASSLVGGGKADTQYF. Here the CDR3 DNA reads TGTGCCAGCAGCTTAGTGGGCGGGGGGAAGGCAGATACGCAGTATTTT.

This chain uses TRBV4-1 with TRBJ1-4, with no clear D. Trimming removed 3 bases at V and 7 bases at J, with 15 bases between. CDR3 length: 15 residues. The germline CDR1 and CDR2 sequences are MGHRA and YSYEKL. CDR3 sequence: CASSQHPVVPEKLFF. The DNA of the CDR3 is TGCGCCAGCAGCCAGCACCCGGTGGTGCCTGAAAAACTGTTTTTT.